This is a list of T cell receptor beta chains from one sample in a study of graft-versus-host responses after intestinal transplantation. The antigens of these receptors remain unknown. Libraries were prepared by immunoSEQ multiplex PCR; TCRdb keeps only in-frame clonotypes and omits some of them. The table lists roughly 97,000 clones, over 75% of them singletons, with 0.7% to 0.9% in the top ten. Here the sequenced sample was unstimulated CD4+ T cells sorted from spleen or lymph node cells, taken before intestinal transplant. All receptors derive from a human donor who received an intestinal transplant. The CDR3 runs from the conserved cysteine through the conserved F or W. D genes are given only for firm matches. Expanded clones are given a class, and other clones once, few, many or no size at all.

V: TRBV4-2
D: TRBD2
size: NA
J: TRBJ2-2
CDR3: CASSQGKDRLASGELFF
DNA: TGTGCCAGCAGCCAAGGGAAGGATCGACTAGCGTCGGGGGAGCTGTTTTTT

V: TRBV30
D: TRBD1
size: NA
J: TRBJ1-6
CDR3: CAWSVGTAHSPLHF
DNA: TGTGCCTGGAGTGTAGGGACAGCTCATTCACCCCTCCACTTT

V: TRBV2
D: NA
size: NA
J: TRBJ2-5
CDR3: CASSEEQAQETQYF
DNA: TGTGCCAGCAGTGAAGAGCAAGCCCAAGAGACCCAGTACTTC

V: TRBV5-1
D: TRBD2
size: NA
J: TRBJ2-5
CDR3: CASSLSPGTSGGTETQYF
DNA: TGCGCCAGCAGCTTGAGCCCCGGGACTAGCGGGGGCACGGAGACCCAGTACTTC

V: TRBV15
D: NA
size: NA
J: TRBJ2-7
CDR3: CATSRDKTDDYYEQYF
DNA: TGTGCCACCAGCAGAGATAAGACGGACGATTACTACGAGCAGTACTTC

V: TRBV9
D: NA
size: NA
J: TRBJ2-5
CDR3: CASSVSMEETQYF
DNA: TGTGCCAGCAGCGTAAGTATGGAAGAGACCCAGTACTTC

V: TRBV5-4
D: TRBD1
size: NA
J: TRBJ2-7
CDR3: CASSLAGTGSYEQYF
DNA: TGTGCCAGCAGCTTGGCCGGGACAGGGAGCTACGAGCAGTACTTC

V: TRBV7-2
D: NA
size: NA
J: TRBJ2-7
CDR3: CASSLDVGNYEQYF
DNA: TGTGCCAGCAGCTTAGATGTGGGGAACTACGAGCAGTACTTC

V: TRBV15
D: NA
size: NA
J: TRBJ2-1
CDR3: CATSRDSGRGLLGEQFF
DNA: TGTGCCACCAGCAGAGATTCAGGACGGGGCCTTCTGGGTGAGCAGTTCTTC

V: TRBV11-1
D: NA
size: NA
J: TRBJ1-1
CDR3: CASSPGQMNTEAFF
DNA: TGTGCCAGCAGCCCCGGACAGATGAACACTGAAGCTTTCTTT

V: TRBV27
D: NA
size: NA
J: TRBJ2-7
CDR3: CASSPFFAGAGYEQYF
DNA: TGTGCCAGCAGTCCCTTCTTTGCGGGGGCAGGGTACGAGCAGTACTTC

V: TRBV11-2
D: NA
size: NA
J: TRBJ2-4
CDR3: CASSRDRRAGNIQYF
DNA: TGTGCCAGCAGCCGCGACAGGAGGGCTGGAAACATTCAGTACTTC

V: TRBV28
D: TRBD1
size: NA
J: TRBJ2-1
CDR3: CASSTPTGIPLDEQFF
DNA: TGTGCCAGCAGTACCCCGACAGGGATCCCTTTGGATGAGCAGTTCTTC

V: TRBV7-9
D: NA
size: NA
J: TRBJ1-1
CDR3: CASSPGGEKTGTHWGYNNF
DNA: TGTGCCAGCAGCCCGGGGGGCGAGAAAACAGGGACCCATTGGGGGTACAATAACTTT

V: TRBV28
D: NA
size: NA
J: TRBJ2-3
CDR3: CASSSPSGGPFGTDTQYF
DNA: TGTGCCAGCAGTTCCCCAAGCGGAGGACCGTTTGGCACAGATACGCAGTATTTT

V: TRBV19
D: NA
size: NA
J: TRBJ2-4
CDR3: CASSIDAAKNIQYF
DNA: TGTGCCAGTAGTATCGACGCCGCCAAAAACATTCAGTACTTC

V: TRBV2
D: NA
size: NA
J: TRBJ1-2
CDR3: CASSEALPSHGYTF
DNA: TGTGCCAGCAGTGAAGCGCTGCCCTCCCATGGCTACACCTTC

V: TRBV7-9
D: NA
size: NA
J: TRBJ2-3
CDR3: CASSLALMGNTQYF
DNA: TGTGCCAGCAGCTTAGCGTTGATGGGAAATACGCAGTATTTT

V: TRBV6-1
D: NA
size: NA
J: TRBJ2-3
CDR3: CASTLTPSDTQYF
DNA: TGTGCCAGCACCCTGACTCCCTCGGATACGCAGTATTTT

V: TRBV15
D: NA
size: few
J: TRBJ2-7
CDR3: CATSRGWASSYEQYF
DNA: TGTGCCACCAGCAGAGGTTGGGCTTCCTCCTACGAGCAGTACTTC

V: TRBV30
D: NA
size: NA
J: TRBJ1-4
CDR3: CAWSSVAGNEKLFF
DNA: TGTGCCTGGAGTAGTGTGGCAGGGAATGAAAAACTGTTTTTT

V: TRBV6-5
D: NA
size: NA
J: TRBJ1-6
CDR3: CASSEVLRDSPLHF
DNA: TGTGCCAGCAGTGAAGTGTTGCGGGATTCACCCCTCCACTTT

V: TRBV5-6
D: TRBD2
size: NA
J: TRBJ2-3
CDR3: CASSLTSGSQYF
DNA: TGTGCCAGCAGCCTGACTAGCGGGTCGCAGTATTTT

V: TRBV25-1
D: TRBD1
size: NA
J: TRBJ2-1
CDR3: CASSRGQKSSYNEQFF
DNA: TGTGCCAGCAGCCGGGGACAGAAGAGCTCCTACAATGAGCAGTTCTTC

V: TRBV5-1
D: NA
size: NA
J: TRBJ2-7
CDR3: CASSTRPRGSYEQYF
DNA: TGCGCCAGCAGCACCCGCCCCCGGGGTTCCTACGAGCAGTACTTC

V: TRBV28
D: TRBD1
size: NA
J: TRBJ1-6
CDR3: CASSSSGTGKPLHF
DNA: TGTGCCAGCAGTTCCTCGGGGACAGGGAAACCCCTCCACTTT

V: TRBV7-3
D: TRBD2
size: NA
J: TRBJ2-1
CDR3: CASSPQSGSSYNEQFF
DNA: TGTGCCAGCAGCCCACAAAGCGGGAGCTCCTACAATGAGCAGTTCTTC

V: TRBV10-3
D: NA
size: NA
J: TRBJ1-1
CDR3: CAISDHRVNTEAFF
DNA: TGTGCCATCAGTGATCACAGGGTGAACACTGAAGCTTTCTTT

V: TRBV2
D: TRBD2
size: NA
J: TRBJ2-5
CDR3: CASRGLAGEETQYF
DNA: TGTGCCAGCAGGGGGTTAGCGGGGGAAGAGACCCAGTACTTC

V: TRBV9
D: TRBD1
size: NA
J: TRBJ2-7
CDR3: CASSAGTGRFYEQYF
DNA: TGTGCCAGCAGCGCTGGGACAGGGAGGTTCTACGAGCAGTACTTC

V: TRBV7-3
D: NA
size: NA
J: TRBJ2-1
CDR3: CASSLTSAGTEQFF
DNA: TGTGCCAGCAGCTTAACGTCGGCAGGAACTGAGCAGTTCTTC

V: TRBV10-3
D: TRBD2
size: NA
J: TRBJ2-7
CDR3: CAISDSGPGTRSIYEQYF
DNA: TGTGCCATCAGTGATTCAGGGCCCGGGACTAGAAGTATCTACGAGCAGTACTTC

V: TRBV2
D: TRBD1
size: NA
J: TRBJ1-2
CDR3: CASRPGQSSNYGYTF
DNA: TGTGCCAGCAGGCCGGGACAGTCAAGTAACTATGGCTACACCTTC

V: TRBV11-3
D: NA
size: NA
J: TRBJ2-2
CDR3: CASSLSYRKNTGELFF
DNA: TGTGCCAGCAGCTTATCTTACAGGAAGAACACCGGGGAGCTGTTTTTT

V: TRBV9
D: NA
size: NA
J: TRBJ2-1
CDR3: CASSVTGAYNEQFF
DNA: TGTGCCAGCAGCGTAACCGGGGCTTACAATGAGCAGTTCTTC

V: TRBV2
D: TRBD1
size: NA
J: TRBJ2-5
CDR3: CASSEQAGTGLISDF
DNA: TGTGCCAGCAGTGAACAAGCCGGGACAGGGTTAATTAGCGACTTC

V: TRBV7-2
D: NA
size: NA
J: TRBJ2-5
CDR3: CASSRQVTLQETQYF
DNA: TGTGCCAGCAGTCGACAGGTTACTCTACAAGAGACCCAGTACTTC

V: TRBV5-1
D: TRBD1
size: NA
J: TRBJ2-3
CDR3: CASSPSMTGFIDTQYF
DNA: TGCGCCAGCAGCCCGTCTATGACAGGGTTTATCGATACGCAGTATTTT

V: TRBV18
D: NA
size: NA
J: TRBJ2-7
CDR3: CASSLQLRYEQYF
DNA: TGTGCCAGCTCACTGCAACTCCGCTACGAGCAGTACTTC

V: TRBV5-4
D: NA
size: NA
J: TRBJ1-6
CDR3: CASSQDSYNSPLHF
DNA: TGTGCCAGCAGCCAGGACAGCTATAATTCACCCCTCCACTTT

V: TRBV5-1
D: NA
size: NA
J: TRBJ1-2
CDR3: CASSLDNNYGYTF
DNA: TGCGCCAGCAGCTTGGACAATAACTATGGCTACACCTTC

V: TRBV7-7
D: TRBD1
size: NA
J: TRBJ2-2
CDR3: CASSLRGLGELFF
DNA: TGTGCCAGCAGCTTAAGGGGGCTCGGGGAGCTGTTTTTT

V: TRBV6-5
D: NA
size: NA
J: TRBJ2-7
CDR3: CASSEGGRYEQYF
DNA: TGTGCCAGCAGTGAAGGAGGCCGCTACGAGCAGTACTTC

V: TRBV5-6
D: NA
size: NA
J: TRBJ2-5
CDR3: CASSLGGRETQYF
DNA: TGTGCCAGCAGCTTGGGAGGTAGGGAGACCCAGTACTTC

V: TRBV2
D: NA
size: NA
J: TRBJ2-7
CDR3: CASSSQKVEQYF
DNA: TGTGCCAGCAGTTCGCAGAAAGTCGAGCAGTACTTC

V: TRBV9
D: NA
size: NA
J: TRBJ2-7
CDR3: CASSPAGGGTYEQYF
DNA: TGTGCCAGCAGCCCCGCAGGAGGGGGCACCTACGAGCAGTACTTC

V: TRBV6-6
D: NA
size: NA
J: TRBJ2-5
CDR3: CASSPRSQQETQYF
DNA: TGTGCCAGCAGCCCTAGAAGTCAACAAGAGACCCAGTACTTC

V: TRBV6-1
D: TRBD1
size: once
J: TRBJ1-2
CDR3: CASRDTGGGYGYTF
DNA: TGTGCCAGCAGGGATACAGGGGGGGGCTATGGCTACACCTTC

V: TRBV15
D: NA
size: NA
J: TRBJ1-2
CDR3: CATSSGRTANYGYTF
DNA: TGTGCCACCAGCAGTGGTAGGACAGCTAACTATGGCTACACCTTC

V: TRBV29-1
D: NA
size: few
J: TRBJ2-1
CDR3: CSVNRVSYNEQFF
DNA: TGCAGCGTTAACAGGGTATCCTACAATGAGCAGTTCTTC

V: TRBV28
D: TRBD1
size: few
J: TRBJ2-1
CDR3: CASSSHRGEQFF
DNA: TGTGCCAGCAGTTCTCACAGGGGTGAGCAGTTCTTC

V: TRBV27
D: TRBD1
size: NA
J: TRBJ1-4
CDR3: CASSLTHRGRFNEKLFF
DNA: TGTGCCAGCAGTTTAACTCACAGGGGTCGCTTTAATGAAAAACTGTTTTTT